This note documents a single T cell receptor beta chain sequence. The data are from a study of blood T cell repertoires in COVID-19. Study-wide background: T cells, B-cell-depleted T cells, or PBMCs supplied cDNA or gDNA.

In the authors' methods: Nucleated cell counts were estimated from reference gene primer amplification. The repertoire was sequenced with immunoSEQ multiplex PCR; TCRdb's copy has only in-frame clones and lacks some. That table gives V, J and clone size, and the DNA gave D and trimming. This sample carries 190,000 or so clones, 80% to 90% of them seen once, and the ten largest clones take approximately 10%. The V gene's germline CDR1 is SGDLS and CDR2 YYNGEE. The CDR3 extends over 17 amino acids. The junction had 5 bases not matched to a gene; V was cut back by 1 base and J by 1 base. In assigning cohorts, the study relied on participant-reported clinical history.

Sequencing was performed on PBMCs or T cells enriched from blood (not recorded which). V is TRBV9 and J is TRBJ2-1; 10 positions agree with TRBD2. The sequence was obtained from a man aged 18 to 29 with acute COVID-19. The CDR3 coding sequence is TGTGCCAGCAGCGTACCCGAGCGGGAGGGGTCCTACAATGAGCAGTTCTTC. Its protein is CASSVPEREGSYNEQFF.